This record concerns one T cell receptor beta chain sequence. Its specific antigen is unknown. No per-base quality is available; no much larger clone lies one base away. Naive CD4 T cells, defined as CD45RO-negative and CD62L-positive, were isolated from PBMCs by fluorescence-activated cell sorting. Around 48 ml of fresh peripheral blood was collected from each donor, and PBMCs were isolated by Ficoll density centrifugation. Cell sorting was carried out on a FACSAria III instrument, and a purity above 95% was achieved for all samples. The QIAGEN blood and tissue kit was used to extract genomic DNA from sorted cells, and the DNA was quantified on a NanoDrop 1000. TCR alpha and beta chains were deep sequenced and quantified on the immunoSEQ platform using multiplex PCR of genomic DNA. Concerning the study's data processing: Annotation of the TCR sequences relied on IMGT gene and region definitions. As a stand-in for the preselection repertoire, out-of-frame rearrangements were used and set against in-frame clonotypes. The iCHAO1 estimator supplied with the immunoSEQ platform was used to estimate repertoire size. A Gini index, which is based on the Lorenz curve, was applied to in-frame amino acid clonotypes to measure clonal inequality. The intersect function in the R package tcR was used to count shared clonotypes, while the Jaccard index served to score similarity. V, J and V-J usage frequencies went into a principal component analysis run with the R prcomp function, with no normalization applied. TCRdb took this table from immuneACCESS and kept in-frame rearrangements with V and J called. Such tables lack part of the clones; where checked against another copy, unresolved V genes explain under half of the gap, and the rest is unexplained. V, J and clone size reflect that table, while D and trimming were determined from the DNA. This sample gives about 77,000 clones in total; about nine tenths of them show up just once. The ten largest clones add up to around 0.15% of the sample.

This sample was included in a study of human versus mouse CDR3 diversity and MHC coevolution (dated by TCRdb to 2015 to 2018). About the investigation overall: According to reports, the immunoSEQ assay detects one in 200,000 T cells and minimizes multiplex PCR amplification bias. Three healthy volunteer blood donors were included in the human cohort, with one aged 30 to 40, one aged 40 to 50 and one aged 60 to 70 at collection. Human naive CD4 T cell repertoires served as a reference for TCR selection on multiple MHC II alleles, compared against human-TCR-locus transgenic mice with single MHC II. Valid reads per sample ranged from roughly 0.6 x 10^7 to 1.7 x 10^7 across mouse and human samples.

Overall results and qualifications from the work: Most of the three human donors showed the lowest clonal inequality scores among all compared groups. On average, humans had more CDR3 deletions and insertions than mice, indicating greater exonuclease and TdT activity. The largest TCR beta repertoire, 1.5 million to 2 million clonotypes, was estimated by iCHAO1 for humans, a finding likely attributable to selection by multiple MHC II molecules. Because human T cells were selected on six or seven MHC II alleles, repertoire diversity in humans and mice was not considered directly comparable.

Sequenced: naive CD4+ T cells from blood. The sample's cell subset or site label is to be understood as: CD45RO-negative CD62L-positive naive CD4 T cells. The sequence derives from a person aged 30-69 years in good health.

The CDR3 protein sequence reads: CASSRTTDSGYEQYF. The DNA sequence is as follows: TGTGCCAGCAGCCGAACGACGGATTCGGGGTACGAGCAGTACTTC. This chain is built from TRBV6-1 and TRBJ2-7; tentative D gene TRBD2, with 5 bases matching. CDR1 MNHNS and CDR2 SASEGT were looked up in the germline V gene. V gives up 6 bases and J gives up 4 bases, and the segment between their germline ends measures 19 bases. The CDR3 covers 15 residues, taking in both the cysteine and the phenylalanine. Only the CDR3 part of the read is kept: 45 bases, read in frame from the first base.